Here is one T cell receptor (beta chain) with its context. V was pared by 1 base and J by 3 bases, with 5 bases of the junction left unmatched. This CDR3 contains 15 residues. Germline values: CDR1 SGHRS, CDR2 YFSETQ. This entry is derived from a study of cytotoxic CD8 clonotypes in ibrutinib-treated CLL. Sequenced by immunoSEQ multiplex PCR; TCRdb stores in-frame clones only, minus some. The sample lists fewer than 90,000 clones; about 64% were seen once. The sequencing used PBMCs, collected after 12 months of ibrutinib treatment. This clonotype originated in a human donor with chronic lymphocytic leukemia. V gene TRBV5-1 combines with J gene TRBJ2-3, with TRBD2 identical over 7 bases. This CDR3 reads CASSLSGRETDTQYF. The CDR3 DNA is TGCGCCAGCAGCTTGTCGGGGAGGGAGACAGATACGCAGTATTTT.